This T cell receptor beta chain was documented in a study of T cell clones after liver transplantation. Study-wide background: Liver transplant recipients had immunosuppression withdrawal attempted within 2 years.

Method: immunoSEQ multiplex PCR; TCRdb's copy keeps in-frame clones and lacks some. Of 45,000 to 60,000 clones in the sample, roughly three quarters were seen once. V gave up 6 bases and J gave up 8 bases, with 17 bases separating them. Germline-derived CDR1 and CDR2 are LNHDA and SQIVND (reference sequence). The CDR3 loop spans 15 amino acids. This TCR was recovered from a human patient who received a liver transplant. A share of the T cells may be of graft donor origin. The chain links TRBV19 to TRBJ1-6, with a weak D call TRBD1 (5 bases). The sequencing used CD4+ T cells from blood, collected at the 22-month timepoint. CDR3 nucleotides: TGTGCCAGTAGGGGCTGGGCCTTGGGGGATTCACCCCTCCACTTT. This translates into CASRGWALGDSPLHF.